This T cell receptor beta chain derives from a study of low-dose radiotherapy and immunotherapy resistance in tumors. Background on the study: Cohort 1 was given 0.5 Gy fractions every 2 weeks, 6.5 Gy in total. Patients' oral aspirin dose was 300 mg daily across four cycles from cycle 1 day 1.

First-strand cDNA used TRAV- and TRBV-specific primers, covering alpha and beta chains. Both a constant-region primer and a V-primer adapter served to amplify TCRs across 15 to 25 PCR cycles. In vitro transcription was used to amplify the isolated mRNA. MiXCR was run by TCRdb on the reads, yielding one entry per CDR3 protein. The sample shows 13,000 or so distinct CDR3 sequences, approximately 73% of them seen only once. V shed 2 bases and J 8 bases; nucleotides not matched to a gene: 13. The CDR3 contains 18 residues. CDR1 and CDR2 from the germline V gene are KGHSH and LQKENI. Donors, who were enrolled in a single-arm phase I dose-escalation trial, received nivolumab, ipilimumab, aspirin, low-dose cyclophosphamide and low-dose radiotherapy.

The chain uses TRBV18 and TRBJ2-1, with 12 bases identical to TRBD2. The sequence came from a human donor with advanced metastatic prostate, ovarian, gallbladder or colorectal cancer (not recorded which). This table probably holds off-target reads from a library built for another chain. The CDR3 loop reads CASSPGLAGHPRSDEQFF. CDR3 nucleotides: TGTGCCAGCTCACCAGGACTAGCGGGACATCCTCGGTCCGATGAGCAGTTCTTC.